This passage covers 26 T cell receptor beta chains from one sample sequenced in a study of beta chain features in type 1 diabetes. Overall study findings and caveats: Significant though moderate, a shortening of TCRB CDR3s appeared in all four CD4+ subsets of Type 1 diabetes patients.

Every bit of the isolated RNA underwent reverse transcription, so sequencing read expressed TCRB transcripts. Sequencing was performed with immunoSEQ multiplex PCR; in TCRdb, only in-frame clones are kept and a portion is missing. The data contain 160,000 or so clones, 9% to 10% of them singletons. Their antigen targets remain unknown. The sample consisted of central memory CD4+ T cells from blood. The receptors come from a woman in her twenties or thirties with type 1 diabetes.

This clone appeared a few times. The chain recombines TRBV7-9 with TRBJ2-3; D gene uncertain. The CDR3 contains 15 residues. Between the trimmed V and J ends, which lost 1 base and 2 bases, there was a span of 10 bases. Germline CDR1 SEHNR, CDR2 FQNEAQ (reference sequence). CDR3 nucleotides: TGTGCCAGCAGCTTAGGGGCAGCATACACAGATACGCAGTATTTT. It specifies CASSLGAAYTDTQYF.

The chain carries TRBV4-2 and TRBJ1-4; 7 nucleotides agree with TRBD1. The germline gives CDR1 LGHNA, CDR2 YNFKEQ. V lost 1 base, J lost 8 bases, and 10 bases stayed unmatched. This CDR3 spans 16 amino acids. This chain's CDR3 is CASSQGRGHENEKLFF. Written as DNA, the CDR3 is TGTGCCAGCAGCCAAGGGAGGGGGCATGAAAACGAAAAACTGTTTTTT.

The rearrangement joins TRBV5-1 to TRBJ2-7; D uncertain. V gave up 0 bases and J gave up 5 bases, with 9 bases separating them. The germline CDR1 and CDR2 sequences are SGHRS and YFSETQ. This CDR3 comprises 13 residues. CDR3 sequence reads: CASSLGHTNEQYF. The CDR3 DNA is TGCGCCAGCAGCTTGGGACATACCAACGAGCAGTACTTC.

This clone was seen only a few times. The sample carries other DNA sequences with the same CDR3. This chain connects TRBV11-2 to TRBJ2-1; D gene ambiguous. The CDR3 totals 14 residues. Trimming took off 1 base at V and 0 bases at J, with 4 bases between the two ends. Germline CDR1 and CDR2: SGHAT and FQNNGV. The CDR3 loop is CASSLGSSYNEQFF. The CDR3, as DNA: TGTGCCAGCAGCTTAGGTAGCTCCTACAATGAGCAGTTCTTC.

CDR3 protein: CASSSSGLSLTGELFF. In DNA, the CDR3 is TGTGCCAGCAGCTCCTCAGGGCTTAGTTTGACCGGGGAGCTGTTTTTT. The J gene is TRBJ2-2, the V gene TRBV11-2, with D possibly being TRBD1 (5 bases). Germline V gives CDR1 SGHAT, CDR2 FQNNGV. CDR3 length: 16 amino acids. The germline V and J ends were trimmed by 4 bases and 5 bases, with 17 bases remaining between them.

This clone was picked up a small number of times. The V and J genes are TRBV30 and TRBJ1-2, with 10 bases identical to TRBD1. The trim removed 2 bases at V and 2 bases at J, leaving 8 bases unmatched. The CDR3 spans 16 residues. Germline CDR1 GTSNPN, CDR2 SVGIG (reference sequence). CDR3 region: CAWSPTGGIGNYGYTF. CDR3 nucleotide sequence: TGTGCCTGGAGTCCGACAGGGGGCATAGGGAACTATGGCTACACCTTC.

The chain recombines TRBV2 with TRBJ1-2; D may be TRBD1 (6 bases). The V and J ends lost 7 bases and 7 bases respectively, with 16 bases between them. The CDR3 has 13 residues. The germline V gene has CDR1 SNHLY and CDR2 FYNNEI. The CDR3 DNA reads as TGTGCCAGCACCCTACAGGGAAGGCTTGGCTACACCTTC. Residues: CASTLQGRLGYTF.

This chain connects TRBV29-1 to TRBJ1-2, with 8 nucleotides matching TRBD1. V lost 7 bases and J lost 0; bases outside the gene matches: 4. Germline V lookup: CDR1 SQVTM, CDR2 ANQGSEA. The length of the CDR3 is 13 residues. The DNA of the CDR3 is TGCAGCGGACAACAGGGGGCTAACTATGGCTACACCTTC. It specifies CSGQQGANYGYTF.

J is TRBJ2-2 and V is TRBV2; D gene ambiguous. Looked up from germline, CDR1 is SNHLY and CDR2 is FYNNEI. Trimming removed 7 bases from V and 4 bases from J, with 10 bases in between. The CDR3 length is 13 residues. The CDR3, as DNA: TGTGCCAGCAAGAAGGAGTCCACCGGGGAGCTGTTTTTT. This gives the protein CASKKESTGELFF.

The J gene is TRBJ1-2, the V gene TRBV7-9, with D possibly TRBD1 on 6 matching bases. Germline CDR1 reads SEHNR; CDR2 reads FQNEAQ (reference sequence). The V and J ends lost 2 bases and 2 bases respectively, with 12 bases between them. The CDR3 is 15 amino acids. DNA of the CDR3: TGTGCCAGCAGCTTAAATCTGGGGGCGAACTATGGCTACACCTTC. It yields the protein CASSLNLGANYGYTF.

This clone has more than one count but fewer than ten. As DNA, the CDR3 is TGTGCCTGGAGTCCCGACAGGTACGAGCAGTACTTC. This gives the protein CAWSPDRYEQYF. V gene TRBV30 combines with J gene TRBJ2-7; tentatively, D is TRBD1 (6 bases). This CDR3 contains 12 residues. Germline V gene lookup returns CDR1 GTSNPN and CDR2 SVGIG (reference sequence). The V and J ends lost 2 bases and 4 bases respectively, with 9 bases between them.

V gene TRBV28 combines with J gene TRBJ2-3, with TRBD2 as a possible D gene (6 bases). Germline assignment: CDR1 MDHEN and CDR2 SYDVKM. V was clipped by 4 bases and J by 5 bases, with 16 bases between them. This CDR3 contains 15 residues. CDR3 bases: TGTGCCAGCAGTTCGATACTAGCTGGGGGAGATACGCAGTATTTT. Amino acid sequence: CASSSILAGGDTQYF.

The chain recombines TRBV7-6 with TRBJ2-5, with 8 bases that match TRBD2. The CDR3 is 15 amino acids. Germline V CDR1 and CDR2: SGHVS, FNYEAQ. With V trimmed by 8 bases and J by 4 bases, 12 bases remained unmatched. The CDR3 DNA reads TGTGCCAGCCAACATACCGGGACTAGGCGAGAGACCCAGTACTTC. Translated, it gives CASQHTGTRRETQYF.

The V gene is TRBV19, the J gene TRBJ2-1; 10 positions agree with TRBD2. Germline loops: CDR1 LNHDA, CDR2 SQIVND (reference sequence). After removal of 4 bases from V and 12 bases from J, the junction contained 12 bases not matched to a gene. This CDR3 has 15 residues. The CDR3 region is CASSTAGGLASGQFF. CDR3 nucleotide sequence: TGTGCCAGTAGTACGGCCGGGGGACTAGCGAGTGGGCAGTTCTTC.

This clone has more than one count but fewer than ten. This chain uses TRBV5-1 with TRBJ2-5; TRBD1 matches 8 bases. CDR3 length: 15 amino acids. Germline assignment: CDR1 SGHRS and CDR2 YFSETQ. V lost 4 bases to trimming and J lost 5 bases; unmatched junction nucleotides: 10. CDR3 in DNA: TGCGCCAGCAGCCGCGACAGGGGTTTATCGGAGACCCAGTACTTC. It specifies CASSRDRGLSETQYF.

This clone came up a few times. The chain combines TRBV6-1 with TRBJ2-7; D is perhaps TRBD2 (5 bases). The CDR3 has 12 amino acids. V lost 5 bases and J lost 4, with 9 bases in between. From germline, CDR1 is MNHNS and CDR2 SASEGT. The CDR3 DNA reads as TGTGCCAGCAGTCGGGGTACTTACGAGCAGTACTTC. Protein product: CASSRGTYEQYF.

This clone was seen only a few times. The rearrangement uses TRBV6-5 and TRBJ2-1, with 7 bases that match TRBD2. J was trimmed by 7 bases and V by 0 bases; bases with no gene match: 9. CDR1 is MNHEY and CDR2 is SVGAGI in the germline V gene. The CDR3 totals 16 residues. This CDR3 reads CASSYSSSGTLNEQFF. CDR3 bases: TGTGCCAGCAGTTACTCCTCCAGCGGGACCTTAAATGAGCAGTTCTTC.

This clone turned up a few times. This sample includes further DNA sequences coding for the same CDR3. The chain links TRBV5-1 to TRBJ1-1, with D perhaps matching TRBD1 (6 bases). The V end lost 4 bases, the J end lost 2 bases, and 12 bases lay between the germline ends. The V gene's germline CDR1 is SGHRS and CDR2 YFSETQ. CDR3 length: 14 residues. Written as DNA, the CDR3 is TGCGCCAGCAGCCTCGGACAGCCCAACACTGAAGCTTTCTTT. It yields the protein CASSLGQPNTEAFF.

The chain employs TRBV19 and TRBJ2-7; tentative D call: TRBD2 (5 bases). CDR3 length equals 14 residues. CDR1 is LNHDA and CDR2 is SQIVND in the germline V gene (reference sequence). V was cut by 6 bases and J by 2 bases, with 14 bases left in between. The CDR3 region has the DNA TGTGCCAGTAGAGTAAAAAGCGGAACCTACGAGCAGTACTTC. Its protein is CASRVKSGTYEQYF.

This clone turned up a few times. V is TRBV10-3 and J is TRBJ2-6, with D uncertain. This CDR3 comprises 15 residues. Germline V CDR1 and CDR2: ENHRY, SYGVKD. V dropped 6 bases and J dropped 4 bases, with 13 bases sitting between them. Here the CDR3 reads CAISLSVSGANVLTF. DNA of the CDR3: TGTGCCATCAGCTTGTCGGTATCCGGGGCCAACGTCCTGACTTTC.

This clone was recorded a few times. The same CDR3 is also encoded by other DNA sequences in this sample. This chain joins TRBV7-9 and TRBJ1-2; 7 bases map to TRBD1. The CDR3 has 14 amino acids. Germline V gene sequence: CDR1 SEHNR, CDR2 FQNEAQ (reference sequence). The V and J ends lost 1 base and 4 bases, in that order; junction bases with no gene match: 3. CDR3 sequence (DNA): TGTGCCAGCAGCTTAGATCGACAGGGCTATGGCTACACCTTC. As protein: CASSLDRQGYGYTF.

This clone turned up a few times. CDR3 loop: CASSLLNQPQHF. The CDR3 nucleotides read TGTGCCAGCAGTTTACTCAATCAGCCCCAGCATTTT. The chain employs TRBV28 and TRBJ1-5, with D unclear. The CDR3 has 12 amino acids. The germline V gene has CDR1 MDHEN and CDR2 SYDVKM. Trimming took off 2 bases at V and 3 bases at J, with 2 bases between the two ends.

V gene TRBV6-5 combines with J gene TRBJ1-1, with D unresolved. The CDR3 sequence is 13 residues long. V lost 6 bases, J lost 6 bases, and 14 bases lay in between. CDR1 is MNHEY and CDR2 is SVGAGI in the germline V gene. CDR3 in amino acids: CASRTGFIAEAFF. For the CDR3, the DNA is TGTGCCAGCAGGACGGGATTTATCGCTGAAGCTTTCTTT.

This clone was observed a handful of times. The chain uses TRBV7-9 and TRBJ2-2; 8 bases agree with TRBD1. This CDR3 spans 15 amino acids. The V gene's germline CDR1 is SEHNR and CDR2 FQNEAQ (reference sequence). Trimming cost V 5 bases and J 0 bases; bases outside gene matches: 2. Here the CDR3 DNA reads TGTGCCAGCAGCCCGGGACAGGCGAACACCGGGGAGCTGTTTTTT. Encoded protein: CASSPGQANTGELFF.

This clone was seen more than once but under ten times. This rearrangement joins TRBV10-2 to TRBJ2-5; 7 bases fit TRBD2. Unmatched junction bases numbered 9, after V lost 6 bases and J lost 2 bases. The CDR3 consists of 15 residues. Per the germline V gene, CDR1 is WSHSY and CDR2 is SAAADI. The CDR3 sequence: CASRGREWVQETQYF. The CDR3 DNA sequence: TGCGCCAGCAGAGGGCGGGAGTGGGTGCAAGAGACCCAGTACTTC.

The J gene is TRBJ1-1, the V gene TRBV11-2; weak D call: TRBD1 (5 bases). The CDR3 consists of 16 residues. V shed 1 base and J shed 0 bases, with 12 bases lying between them. Germline CDR1 reads SGHAT; CDR2 reads FQNNGV. In DNA, the CDR3 is TGTGCCAGCAGCTTAGGCCGGACAACGCTGAACACTGAAGCTTTCTTT. This sequence encodes CASSLGRTTLNTEAFF. Based on the CDR3 plus reference TRBV11-2 and TRBJ1-1, the full variable domain is EAGVAQSPRYKIIEKRQSVAFWCNPISGHATLYWYQQILGQGPKLLIQFQNNGVVDDSQLPKDRFSAERLKGVDSTLKIQPAKLEDSAVYLCASSLGRTTLNTEAFFGQGTRLTVV.